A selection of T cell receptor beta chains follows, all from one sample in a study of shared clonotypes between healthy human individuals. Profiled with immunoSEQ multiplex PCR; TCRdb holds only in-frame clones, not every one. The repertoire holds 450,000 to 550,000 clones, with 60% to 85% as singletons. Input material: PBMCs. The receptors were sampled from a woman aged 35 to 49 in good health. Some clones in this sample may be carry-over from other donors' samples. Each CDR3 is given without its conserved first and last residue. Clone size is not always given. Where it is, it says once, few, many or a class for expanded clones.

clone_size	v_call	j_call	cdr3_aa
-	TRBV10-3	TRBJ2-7	ATRIAAGDGNEQY
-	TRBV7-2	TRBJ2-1	ASSVGTSDEQF
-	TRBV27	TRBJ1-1	ASNLFYPPTGEAF
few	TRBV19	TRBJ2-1	ASSPGREGNEQF
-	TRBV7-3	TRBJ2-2	ASSARTGANTGELF
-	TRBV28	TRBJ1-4	ASSLRQNNEKLF
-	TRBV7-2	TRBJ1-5	ASSLASSNQPQH
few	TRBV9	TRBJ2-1	ASSVGLGTSYNEQF
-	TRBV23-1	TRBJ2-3	ASSSGADLPRTQY
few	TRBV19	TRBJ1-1	ASSIVSFGGEAF